The present T cell receptor (beta chain) was sequenced within a study of blood T cell repertoires in COVID-19 (dated by TCRdb to 2019 to 2021). Concerning the study at large: Samples from collaborators originated in the United States, Italy and Spain and spanned both the acute and convalescent phases of COVID-19. The prospective study material was composed of cDNA or gDNA derived from T cells, B-cell-depleted T cells, or PBMCs. Subjects who had been exposed to COVID-19, were actively infected with it, or had recovered from it provided the deeply sampled blood TCRbeta repertoires that made up the dataset. The repertoires were released in a freely available public database meant as a resource for research on the immune response to SARS-CoV-2. Samples were obtained from the ongoing ImmuneRACE study (first 160 participants) and from some 1,200 subjects provided by 6 global collaborators. Nearly every sample came with metadata listing a de-identified subject ID, COVID-19 status, age in years and sex. HLA class I and class II types, where available, came from metadata supplied by the sample provider rather than from assay-based typing.

Collaborating institutions collected whole blood in K2EDTA tubes following their own protocols. For TCRbeta analysis, collaborators shipped samples as frozen whole blood, isolated PBMCs, or DNA extracted from either of those sample types. CDR1 KGHSY and CDR2 FQNENV were looked up in the germline V gene. Including cysteine and phenylalanine, the CDR3 has 15 amino acids. Just CDR3 DNA is preserved here, 45 bases in frame from base 1. Between the V and J ends, shortened by 2 bases and 4 bases respectively, the junction contains 12 bases. The immunoSEQ Assay, a bias-controlled multiplex PCR, was used to amplify TCRbeta CDR3 regions from genomic DNA. Per the source publication's procedure: Within the assay, amplification of reference gene primers was used to estimate how many nucleated cells each sample contained. To quantify the absolute abundance of each unique TCRbeta CDR3 rearrangement, sequence reads were collapsed and filtered. For each sample, productive Simpson clonality was calculated as the square root of Simpson's diversity index across productive rearrangements. Drawn from immuneACCESS, this table holds only the in-frame rearrangements with V and J called that TCRdb kept. Clones are partly lost; checked studies trace under half to an unresolved V gene and leave the rest unexplained. The DNA gave D and trimming, while V, J and clone size come from that table. The sample data list 75,000 to 95,000 clones, and 84% of these were observed just once. 25% of the sample is taken by the ten largest.

Overall results and qualifications from the work: The quantity of clinical and demographic metadata differed by source and by participant and was supplied without curation.

On this clone: What this receptor recognizes is not known. No qualities accompany the bases; no much larger clone lies one base away.

The sequence was collected from a man aged 55 to 70 with acute or convalescent COVID-19. The chain uses TRBV16 and TRBJ2-1; a tentative D match to TRBD2 spans 7 bases. The sequenced sample was peripheral blood. At the DNA level, the sequence is TGTGCCAGCAGCCAAGGGGGGGCAGAATACAATGAGCAGTTCTTC. Its translation reads: CASSQGGAEYNEQFF.